The sample holds many counts of the clone carrying this TCR beta chain. The entry originates in a study of T-cell reconstitution after alpha-beta-depleted transplantation in children. The CDR3 consists of 15 residues. Looked up from germline, CDR1 is DFQATT and CDR2 is SNEGSKA (reference sequence). Losses at the gene ends were 3 bases for V and 7 bases for J; bases not matched to a gene: 10. The authors prepared the TCRbeta library with unique molecular identifiers. MiXCR, run by TCRdb on the PCR reads, gives a single entry per CDR3 protein. The table shows about 580,000 distinct CDR3 sequences, with under 25% occurring only once.

Here the sequenced sample was PBMCs, mostly from graft donor cells, taken 360 days after TCRalphabeta/CD19-depleted stem cell transplant. The chain couples TRBV20-1 to TRBJ2-1; TRBD1 matches 9 bases. The receptor was derived from a boy in the first two years of life who had a stem cell transplant for acute myeloid leukemia, so the T cells may come from the graft donor. This CDR3 is CSARPPGQGPNEQFF. Written as DNA, the CDR3 is TGCAGTGCTAGGCCCCCGGGACAGGGCCCAAATGAGCAGTTCTTC.